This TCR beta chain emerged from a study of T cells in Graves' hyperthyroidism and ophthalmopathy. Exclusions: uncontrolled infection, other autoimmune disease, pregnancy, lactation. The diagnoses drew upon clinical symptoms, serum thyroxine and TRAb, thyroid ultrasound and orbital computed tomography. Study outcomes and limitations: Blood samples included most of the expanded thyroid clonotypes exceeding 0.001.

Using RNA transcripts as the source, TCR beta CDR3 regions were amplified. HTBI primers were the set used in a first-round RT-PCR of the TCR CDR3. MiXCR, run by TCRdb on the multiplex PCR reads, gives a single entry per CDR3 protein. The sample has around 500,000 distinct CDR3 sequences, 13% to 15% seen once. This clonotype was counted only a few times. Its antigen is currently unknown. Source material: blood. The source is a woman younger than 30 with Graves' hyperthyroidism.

CDR3 DNA sequence: TGCAGTGCTAGAGAATGGGGACAGCACAATGAGCAGTTCTTC. This codes for CSAREWGQHNEQFF. The gene calls are TRBV20-1 and TRBJ2-1; 7 bases line up with TRBD1. This CDR3 is 14 amino acids long. Germline-derived CDR1 and CDR2 are DFQATT and SNEGSKA (reference sequence). The junction had 4 bases not matched to a gene; V was cut back by 0 bases and J by 5 bases.